This T cell receptor (beta chain) was retrieved from a study of T-cell reconstitution after alpha-beta-depleted transplantation in children. As it was prepared, the TCRbeta library received unique molecular identifiers. TCRdb reprocessed the PCR reads with MiXCR, giving one entry per CDR3 protein. Here the sample spans 70,000 to 95,000 distinct CDR3 sequences, 9% to 15% being singletons. This clonotype was observed many times. The CDR3 covers 15 residues. Germline CDR1 reads SGHDN; CDR2 reads FVKESK. V dropped 8 bases and J dropped 0 bases, with 14 bases sitting between them. This sample comprised PBMCs from the stem cell graft donor, obtained from the stem cell graft. The chain has TRBV14 and TRBJ1-3; possible D gene TRBD1, 5 bases. The clonotype was recovered from a human donor who donated a stem cell graft to a child with inherited bone marrow failure. CDR3 DNA sequence: TGTGCCAGCTCGGGGCCGCCCTTCTCTGGAAACACCATATATTTT. Its translation: CASSGPPFSGNTIYF.